The 29 T cell receptor beta chains in this list originate from one sample, sequenced in a study of cytomegalovirus exposure and HLA in healthy donors. With 60 Vbeta and 13 Jbeta primers, the PCR was carried out. Method: immunoSEQ multiplex PCR; TCRdb's copy keeps in-frame clones and lacks some. Among more than 95,000 clones, 9.5% to 13% were seen once, and the ten largest hold 5.5% to 7.5%. Sequenced input: PBMCs. Every receptor here comes from a man aged 35-49 years in good health and CMV-seropositive.

At least ten counts were recorded for this clone. The V and J genes are TRBV5-6 and TRBJ1-1, with 8 bases that match TRBD1. This CDR3 is built from 12 residues. Trimming took 3 bases from V and 10 from J; bases not matched to a gene: 5. CDR1 SGHDT and CDR2 YYEEEE come from the germline V gene. In DNA form, the CDR3 reads TGTGCCAGCAGCTCGGCAGGGGGCGCAGCTTTCTTT. Translation gives CASSSAGGAAFF.

This clone has more than one count but fewer than ten. V is TRBV27 and J is TRBJ2-2; 7 bases fit TRBD2. The CDR3 loop spans 15 amino acids. The germline gives CDR1 MNHEY, CDR2 SMNVEV (reference sequence). V lost 10 bases, J lost 4 bases, and 12 bases stayed unmatched. CDR3 sequence reads: CATKLGGGTTGELFF. The CDR3 nucleotides are TGTGCCACCAAGCTTGGGGGAGGGACCACCGGGGAGCTGTTTTTT.

The chain recombines TRBV29-1 with TRBJ2-7; 7 bases fit TRBD1. Losses at the gene ends were 4 bases for V and 4 bases for J; bases not matched to a gene: 7. The CDR3 has 13 amino acids. The germline V gene encodes CDR1 SQVTM and CDR2 ANQGSEA. CDR3 amino acids: CSVVGTAYYEQYV. DNA for the CDR3: TGCAGCGTTGTAGGGACAGCCTATTACGAGCAGTACGTC.

This chain links TRBV11-2 with TRBJ2-1; TRBD2 matches at 9 bases. The germline V gene has CDR1 SGHAT and CDR2 FQNNGV. This CDR3 has 16 residues. V lost 5 bases, J lost 2 bases, and 7 bases stayed unmatched. CDR3 region: CASSRSVAGAYNEQFF. The CDR3 DNA sequence: TGTGCCAGCAGCCGCTCAGTAGCGGGAGCCTACAATGAGCAGTTCTTC.

This clone was observed a few times. The chain carries TRBV6-5 and TRBJ2-3; 7 bases line up with TRBD1. The CDR3 sequence is 13 residues long. The junction had 4 bases not matched to a gene; V was cut back by 7 bases and J by 3 bases. Germline CDR1 MNHEY, CDR2 SVGAGI. The CDR3 DNA is TGTGCCAGCAAACTACAGGGGACAGATACGCAGTATTTT. Translating it yields CASKLQGTDTQYF.

There are a few counts of this clone. This chain connects TRBV27 to TRBJ2-1, with TRBD2 matching over 8 bases. V was clipped by 3 bases and J by 8 bases; unmatched bases: 6. In germline, CDR1 is MNHEY, CDR2 SMNVEV (reference sequence). This CDR3 contains 14 residues. The CDR3 coding sequence is TGTGCCAGCAGTTTCGGGACTAGTCCCCATGAGCAGTTCTTC. Protein sequence: CASSFGTSPHEQFF.

This clone has only a few counts. The gene calls are TRBV29-1 and TRBJ1-1; 9 nucleotides agree with TRBD1. Germline CDR1 SQVTM, CDR2 ANQGSEA. The V and J ends lost 5 bases and 5 bases, in that order; junction bases with no gene match: 12. The CDR3 length is 15 residues. CDR3 DNA: TGCAGCGTTCACCTTCTGGGACAGGGACAAACTGAAGCTTTCTTT. Translating gives CSVHLLGQGQTEAFF.

This clone was detected only a few times. The chain carries TRBV19 and TRBJ2-1, with TRBD2 matching over 9 bases. The CDR3 sequence is 14 residues long. Germline CDR1 LNHDA, CDR2 SQIVND (reference sequence). With V trimmed by 4 bases and J by 8 bases, 6 bases remained unmatched. The CDR3, as DNA: TGTGCCAGTAGTAGTAGCGGGAGTATCTATGAGCAGTTCTTC. Amino acids: CASSSSGSIYEQFF.

The sample holds a few counts of this clone. The V call is TRBV7-8, the J call TRBJ2-5; D might be TRBD1 (6 bases). Germline loops: CDR1 SGHVS, CDR2 FQNEAQ. V was pared by 5 bases and J by 3 bases, with 13 bases between. The CDR3 contains 14 residues. This chain's CDR3 is CASSIQGRKETQYF. Here the CDR3 DNA reads TGTGCCAGCAGCATTCAGGGGCGTAAAGAGACCCAGTACTTC.

This clone showed up just once. The J gene is TRBJ2-5, the V gene TRBV4-2, with TRBD2 matching over 13 bases. The CDR3 runs to 14 residues. V lost 4 bases and J lost 5; bases outside the gene matches: 1. Per the germline V gene, CDR1 is LGHNA and CDR2 is YNFKEQ. In nucleotides, the CDR3 is TGTGCCAGCAGCCCGGGACTAGCGGGGGAGACCCAGTACTTC. Its translation is CASSPGLAGETQYF.

The chain carries TRBV19 and TRBJ2-7; 9 bases fit TRBD1. CDR3 length: 13 amino acids. Germline trimming cut 5 bases from V and 4 bases from J; bases unmatched to any gene: 3. The germline CDR1 and CDR2 sequences are LNHDA and SQIVND (reference sequence). The CDR3 is CASSVGQGYEQYF. CDR3 in DNA: TGTGCCAGTAGTGTCGGACAGGGGTACGAGCAGTACTTC.

In its sample, this clone was seen a few times. The V gene is TRBV9, the J gene TRBJ2-3; tentatively, D is TRBD2 (5 bases). Trimming pared 4 bases from V and 6 bases from J, leaving 9 bases between. The CDR3 is made up of 12 amino acids. Germline CDR1 and CDR2: SGDLS and YYNGEE. CDR3 sequence reads: CASSPTGDTQYF. The CDR3 coding sequence is TGTGCCAGCAGCCCAACGGGGGATACGCAGTATTTT.

This clone was seen a few times. The gene calls are TRBV29-1 and TRBJ2-7, with 11 positions matching TRBD1. The length of the CDR3 is 12 residues. CDR1 and CDR2 from the germline V gene are SQVTM and ANQGSEA. V gave up 6 bases and J gave up 6 bases; unmatched junction bases: 4. The CDR3 here is CSVDRGRSEQYF. The CDR3 coding sequence is TGCAGCGTGGACAGGGGGCGAAGCGAGCAGTACTTC.

This clone was counted only a few times. J is TRBJ2-1 and V is TRBV9, with TRBD2 matching over 8 bases. V gave up 4 bases and J gave up 7 bases; unmatched junction bases: 13. The CDR3 length is 16 residues. Germline CDR1 reads SGDLS; CDR2 reads YYNGEE. Here the CDR3 reads CASSSMGTRLLNEQFF. Here the CDR3 DNA reads TGTGCCAGCAGCTCAATGGGGACTAGGCTCCTTAATGAGCAGTTCTTC. Supplemented by reference TRBV9 and TRBJ2-1, the full variable domain reads DSGVTQTPKHLITATGQRVTLRCSPRSGDLSVYWYQQSLDQGLQFLIQYYNGEERAKGNILERFSAQQFPDLHSELNLSSLELGDSALYFCASSSMGTRLLNEQFFGPGTRLTVL.

The rearrangement links TRBV6-5 to TRBJ1-5; D call uncertain. V dropped 4 bases and J dropped 5 bases, with 12 bases sitting between them. This CDR3 comprises 14 residues. Germline CDR1 reads MNHEY; CDR2 reads SVGAGI. CDR3 DNA: TGTGCCAGCAGTTTGAGGCCGCGGCATCAGCCCCAGCATTTT. Amino acid sequence: CASSLRPRHQPQHF.

V usage is TRBV4-1 and J usage is TRBJ1-6; possibly TRBD1 for D (5 bases). The CDR3 consists of 16 residues. Germline CDR1 and CDR2: MGHRA and YSYEKL. Deletions cut 0 bases from V and 8 bases from J, with 14 bases between. CDR3 DNA: TGCGCCAGCAGCCAAGATAGAGGAGGAGGGGATTCACCCCTCCACTTT. It is translated as CASSQDRGGGDSPLHF.

This clone was counted only a few times. The chain joins TRBV11-3 to TRBJ2-3; D not resolved. The CDR3 spans 14 residues. The V end was cut by 5 bases, the J end by 1 base, with 10 bases between. Germline values: CDR1 SGHNT, CDR2 YENEEA. The DNA for the CDR3 is TGTGCCAGCAGCGTAGTAGGAGGCACAGATACGCAGTATTTT. Translating gives CASSVVGGTDTQYF. Drawing the rest from reference TRBV11-3 and TRBJ2-3, the complete variable domain is EAGVVQSPRYKIIEKKQPVAFWCNPISGHNTLYWYLQNLGQGPELLIRYENEEAVDDSQLPKDRFSAERLKGVDSTLKIQPAELGDSAVYLCASSVVGGTDTQYFGPGTRLTVL.

This clone was found many times. Other DNA sequences in the same sample also yield this CDR3. The chain employs TRBV7-3 and TRBJ2-1, with D tentatively TRBD2 (7 bases). Germline-derived CDR1 and CDR2 are SGHTA and FQGTGA. V dropped 2 bases and J dropped 1 base, with 12 bases sitting between them. This CDR3 comprises 16 residues. CDR3 bases: TGTGCCAGCAGCTTAGGCGGGGGCGAATCCTACAATGAGCAGTTCTTC. This encodes CASSLGGGESYNEQFF.

This clone was counted a few times. The chain carries TRBV5-1 and TRBJ2-1, with D maybe TRBD2 (5 bases). The germline V gene has CDR1 SGHRS and CDR2 YFSETQ. Trimming took off 9 bases at V and 2 bases at J, with 24 bases between the two ends. This CDR3 contains 17 residues. The CDR3 loop reads CATTPGGVSVTYNEQFF. CDR3 DNA: TGCGCCACCACCCCAGGAGGAGTGTCAGTTACCTACAATGAGCAGTTCTTC.

The chain joins TRBV9 to TRBJ2-3, with 9 bases that match TRBD1. V was clipped by 0 bases and J by 1 base; unmatched bases: 6. Germline V gene lookup returns CDR1 SGDLS and CDR2 YYNGEE. This CDR3 spans 17 amino acids. The CDR3 region has the DNA TGTGCCAGCAGCGTAGAGGGGGGACAGGGTGGCACAGATACGCAGTATTTT. This translates into CASSVEGGQGGTDTQYF.

The chain carries TRBV10-1 and TRBJ2-5; TRBD2 aligns across 9 bases. The CDR3 length is 15 residues. J lost 4 bases, V lost 0 bases, and 3 bases had no gene match. Germline V CDR1 and CDR2: WNHNN, SYGVQD (reference sequence). The DNA for the CDR3 is TGCGCCAGCAGTGAGTCTGCGACTAGCGGAGAGACCCAGTACTTC. It yields the protein CASSESATSGETQYF.

V gene TRBV27 combines with J gene TRBJ2-1; 13 nucleotides match TRBD2. The length of the CDR3 is 15 residues. Trimming at V came to 7 bases and at J to 8 bases, leaving 8 bases not matched to a gene. CDR1 MNHEY and CDR2 SMNVEV come from the germline V gene (reference sequence). CDR3 amino acids: CASTPWTSGSDEQFF. The CDR3 DNA sequence: TGTGCCAGCACCCCCTGGACTAGCGGGAGCGATGAGCAGTTCTTC.

This clone was counted between two and nine times. The chain has TRBV14 and TRBJ2-7; 7 bases fit TRBD1. The CDR3 loop spans 15 amino acids. Germline lookup yields CDR1 SGHDN and CDR2 FVKESK. V lost 1 base to trimming and J lost 2 bases; unmatched junction nucleotides: 5. CDR3 bases: TGTGCCAGCAGCCAAGGACAGGGCAGGACCTACGAGCAGTACTTC. Translating gives CASSQGQGRTYEQYF.

This clone was seen more than once but under ten times. The gene calls are TRBV28 and TRBJ2-3, with 14 bases aligning to TRBD2. This CDR3 is built from 18 residues. Germline V gene data show CDR1 as MDHEN and CDR2 as SYDVKM. The V segment lost 2 bases and the J segment 0 bases; nucleotides outside the gene matches: 4. CDR3 DNA: TGTGCCAGCAGTTTAGGACTAGCGGGAGGCGCTAGCACAGATACGCAGTATTTT. It is translated as CASSLGLAGGASTDTQYF.

This chain connects TRBV6-5 to TRBJ2-7; D unresolved. V was pared by 0 bases and J by 3 bases, with 12 bases between. Germline CDR1 and CDR2: MNHEY and SVGAGI. CDR3 length equals 15 residues. The CDR3 sequence: CASSYSRLSHYEQYF. The DNA for the CDR3 is TGTGCCAGCAGTTACTCGAGACTGTCCCACTACGAGCAGTACTTC.

The sample holds a few counts of this clone. The chain has TRBV18 and TRBJ1-5; D is undetermined. The V end lost 5 bases, the J end lost 7 bases, and 12 bases lay between the germline ends. This CDR3 region has 13 residues. Germline CDR1 KGHSH, CDR2 LQKENI. This CDR3 reads CASSTIQSQPQHF. DNA of the CDR3: TGTGCCAGCTCAACAATACAGAGCCAGCCCCAGCATTTT.

This chain links TRBV11-2 with TRBJ2-5; D might be TRBD2 (5 bases). CDR3 length equals 13 residues. From germline, CDR1 is SGHAT and CDR2 FQNNGV. The V and J ends lost 1 base and 5 bases respectively, with 8 bases between them. CDR3 sequence reads: CASSLGRRETQYF. CDR3 DNA: TGTGCCAGCAGCTTAGGTAGGAGGGAGACCCAGTACTTC.

The V gene is TRBV18, the J gene TRBJ2-1, with TRBD2 as a possible D gene (6 bases). The CDR3 has 17 amino acids. The V and J ends lost 4 bases and 1 base respectively, with 17 bases between them. Germline CDR1 reads KGHSH; CDR2 reads LQKENI. CDR3 sequence reads: CASSLNSVLASYNEQFF. DNA for the CDR3: TGTGCCAGCTCACTAAACTCTGTACTAGCATCCTACAATGAGCAGTTCTTC.

This clone occurred a few times. Here the CDR3 reads CASSKQGGTDTQYF. For the CDR3, the DNA is TGTGCCAGCTCTAAGCAGGGTGGGACAGATACGCAGTATTTT. This chain connects TRBV2 to TRBJ2-3, with a weak D call TRBD1 (5 bases). Germline values: CDR1 SNHLY, CDR2 FYNNEI. The V end was cut by 8 bases, the J end by 3 bases, with 15 bases between. This CDR3 is built from 14 residues.